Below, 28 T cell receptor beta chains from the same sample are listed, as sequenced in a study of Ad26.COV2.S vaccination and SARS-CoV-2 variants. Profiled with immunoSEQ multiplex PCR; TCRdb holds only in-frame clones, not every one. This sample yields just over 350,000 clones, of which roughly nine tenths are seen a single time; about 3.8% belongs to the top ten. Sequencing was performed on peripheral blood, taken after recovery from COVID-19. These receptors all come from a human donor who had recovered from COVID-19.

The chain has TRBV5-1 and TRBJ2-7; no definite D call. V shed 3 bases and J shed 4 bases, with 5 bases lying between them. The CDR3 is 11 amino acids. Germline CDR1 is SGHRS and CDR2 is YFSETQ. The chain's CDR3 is CASSSQYEQYF. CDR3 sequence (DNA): TGCGCCAGCAGCTCTCAATACGAGCAGTACTTC.

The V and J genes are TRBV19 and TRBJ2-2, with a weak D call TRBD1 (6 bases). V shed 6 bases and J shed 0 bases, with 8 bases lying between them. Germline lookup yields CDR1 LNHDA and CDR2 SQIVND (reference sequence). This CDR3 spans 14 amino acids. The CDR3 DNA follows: TGTGCCAGTAGAGGGACAACGAACACCGGGGAGCTGTTTTTT. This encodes CASRGTTNTGELFF. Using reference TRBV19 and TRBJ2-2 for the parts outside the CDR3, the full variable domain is DGGITQSPKYLFRKEGQNVTLSCEQNLNHDAMYWYRQDPGQGLRLIYYSQIVNDFQKGDIAEGYSVSREKKESFPLTVTSAQKNPTAFYLCASRGTTNTGELFFGEGSRLTVL.

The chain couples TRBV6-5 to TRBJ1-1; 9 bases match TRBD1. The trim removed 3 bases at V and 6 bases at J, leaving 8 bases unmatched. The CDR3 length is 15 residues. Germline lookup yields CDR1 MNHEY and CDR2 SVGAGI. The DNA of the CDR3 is TGTGCCAGCAGTTATAAGGGACAGGGCATTTCTGAAGCTTTCTTT. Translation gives CASSYKGQGISEAFF.

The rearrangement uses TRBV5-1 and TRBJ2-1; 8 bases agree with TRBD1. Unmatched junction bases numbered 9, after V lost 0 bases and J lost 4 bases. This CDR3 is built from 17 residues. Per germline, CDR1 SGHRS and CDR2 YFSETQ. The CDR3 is CASSLAVGRGQYNEQFF. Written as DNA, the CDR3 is TGCGCCAGCAGCTTGGCTGTGGGCAGGGGGCAATACAATGAGCAGTTCTTC.

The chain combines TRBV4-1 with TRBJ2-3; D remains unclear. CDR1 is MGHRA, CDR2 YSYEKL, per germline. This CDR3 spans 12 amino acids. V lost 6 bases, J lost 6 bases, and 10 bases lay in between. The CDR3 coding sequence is TGCGCCAGCAGGAGAAATGGGGATACGCAGTATTTT. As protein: CASRRNGDTQYF.

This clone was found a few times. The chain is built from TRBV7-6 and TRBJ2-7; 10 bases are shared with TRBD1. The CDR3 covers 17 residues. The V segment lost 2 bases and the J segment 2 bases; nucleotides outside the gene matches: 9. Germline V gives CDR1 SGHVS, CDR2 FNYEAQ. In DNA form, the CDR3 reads TGTGCCAGCAGCTTATTAGGGACAGGGGAAGTGACCTACGAGCAGTACTTC. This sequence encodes CASSLLGTGEVTYEQYF.

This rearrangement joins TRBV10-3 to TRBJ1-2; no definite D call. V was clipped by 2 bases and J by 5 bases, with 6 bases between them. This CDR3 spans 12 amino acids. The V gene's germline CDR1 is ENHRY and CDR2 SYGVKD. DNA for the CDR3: TGTGCCATCAGTGAGGGGAGATATGGCTACACCTTC. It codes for CAISEGRYGYTF.

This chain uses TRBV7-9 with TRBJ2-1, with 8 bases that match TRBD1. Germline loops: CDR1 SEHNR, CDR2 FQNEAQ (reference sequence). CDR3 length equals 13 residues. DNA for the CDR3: TGTGCTGACGGTAGGACAGGGAGGAGTGAGCAGTTCTTC. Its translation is CADGRTGRSEQFF.

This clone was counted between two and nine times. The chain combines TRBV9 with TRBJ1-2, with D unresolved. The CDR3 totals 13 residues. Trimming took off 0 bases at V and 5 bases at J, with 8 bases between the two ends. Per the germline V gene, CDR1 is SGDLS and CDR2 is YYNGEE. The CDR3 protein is CASSVGTAYGYTF. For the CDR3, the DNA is TGTGCCAGCAGCGTAGGCACCGCGTATGGCTACACCTTC.

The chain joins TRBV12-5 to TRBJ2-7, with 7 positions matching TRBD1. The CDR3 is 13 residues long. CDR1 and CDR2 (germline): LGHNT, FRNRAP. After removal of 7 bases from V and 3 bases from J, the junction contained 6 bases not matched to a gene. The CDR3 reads CASVGTALYEQYF. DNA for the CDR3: TGTGCTAGTGTCGGGACAGCCCTCTACGAGCAGTACTTC.

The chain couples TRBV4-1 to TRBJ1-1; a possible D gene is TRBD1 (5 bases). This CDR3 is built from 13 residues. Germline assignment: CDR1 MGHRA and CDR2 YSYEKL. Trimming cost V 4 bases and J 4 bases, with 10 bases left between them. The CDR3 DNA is TGCGCCAGCAGCCCAGACAGCCTCACTGAAGCTTTCTTT. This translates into CASSPDSLTEAFF.

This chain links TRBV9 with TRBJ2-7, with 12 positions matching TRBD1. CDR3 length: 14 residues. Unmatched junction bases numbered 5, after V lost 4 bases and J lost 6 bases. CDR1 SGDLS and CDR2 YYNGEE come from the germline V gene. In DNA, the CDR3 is TGTGCCAGCAGCTTTGGGACAGGGGGCGGCGAGCAGTACTTC. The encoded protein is CASSFGTGGGEQYF.

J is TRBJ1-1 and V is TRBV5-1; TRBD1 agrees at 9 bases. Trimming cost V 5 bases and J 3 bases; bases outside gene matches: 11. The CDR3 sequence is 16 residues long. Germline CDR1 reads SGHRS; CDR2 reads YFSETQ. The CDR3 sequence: CASSTTGGEAHTEAFF. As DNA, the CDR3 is TGCGCCAGCAGTACGACAGGGGGGGAGGCGCACACTGAAGCTTTCTTT.

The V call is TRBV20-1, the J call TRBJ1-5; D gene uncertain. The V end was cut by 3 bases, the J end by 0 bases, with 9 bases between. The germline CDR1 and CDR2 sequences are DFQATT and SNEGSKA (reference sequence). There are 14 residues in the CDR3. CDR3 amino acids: CSASDRSSNQPQHF. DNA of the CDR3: TGCAGTGCTAGTGACCGGAGTAGCAATCAGCCCCAGCATTTT.

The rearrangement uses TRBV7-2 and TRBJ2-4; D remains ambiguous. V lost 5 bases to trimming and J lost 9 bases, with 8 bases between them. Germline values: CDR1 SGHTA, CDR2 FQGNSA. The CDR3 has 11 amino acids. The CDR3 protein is CASSLSSIQYF. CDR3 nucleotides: TGTGCCAGCAGCCTCTCGAGCATTCAGTACTTC. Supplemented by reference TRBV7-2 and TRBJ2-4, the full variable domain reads GAGVSQSPSNKVTEKGKDVELRCDPISGHTALYWYRQSLGQGLEFLIYFQGNSAPDKSGLPSDRFSAERTGGSVSTLTIQRTQQEDSAVYLCASSLSSIQYFGAGTRLSVL.

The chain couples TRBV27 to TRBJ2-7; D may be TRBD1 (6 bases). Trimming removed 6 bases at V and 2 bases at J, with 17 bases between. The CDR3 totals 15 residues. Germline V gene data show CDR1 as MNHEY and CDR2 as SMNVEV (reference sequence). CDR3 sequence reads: CASSPERDITYEQYF. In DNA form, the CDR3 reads TGTGCCAGCAGCCCGGAACGGGACATAACCTACGAGCAGTACTTC.

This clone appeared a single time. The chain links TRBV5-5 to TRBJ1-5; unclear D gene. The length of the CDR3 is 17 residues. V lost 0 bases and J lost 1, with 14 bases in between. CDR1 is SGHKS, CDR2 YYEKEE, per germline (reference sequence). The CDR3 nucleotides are TGTGCCAGCAGCTTGGAGGGTGTCGGAGCCAGCAATCAGCCCCAGCATTTT. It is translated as CASSLEGVGASNQPQHF.

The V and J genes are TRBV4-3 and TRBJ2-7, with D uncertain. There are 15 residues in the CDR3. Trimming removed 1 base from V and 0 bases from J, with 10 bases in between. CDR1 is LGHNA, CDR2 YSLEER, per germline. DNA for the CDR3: TGCGCCAGCAGCCAAGTAATACAGAACTCCTACGAGCAGTACTTC. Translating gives CASSQVIQNSYEQYF.

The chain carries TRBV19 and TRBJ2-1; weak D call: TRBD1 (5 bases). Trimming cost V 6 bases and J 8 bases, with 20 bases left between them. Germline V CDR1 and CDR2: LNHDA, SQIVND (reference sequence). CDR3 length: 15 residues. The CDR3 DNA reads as TGTGCCAGTAGCGGAAGGGGCGGTATATCTGATGAGCAGTTCTTC. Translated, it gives CASSGRGGISDEQFF.

DNA for the CDR3: TGTGCCAGCAGTCCAGGGGCCGTTCTACCGAACACCGGGGAGCTGTTTTTT. Its protein is CASSPGAVLPNTGELFF. The J gene is TRBJ2-2, the V gene TRBV7-9, with a tentative D call TRBD1 (6 bases). Germline CDR1 is SEHNR and CDR2 is FQNEAQ (reference sequence). Deletions cut 6 bases from V and 0 bases from J, with 17 bases between. This CDR3 is built from 17 residues.

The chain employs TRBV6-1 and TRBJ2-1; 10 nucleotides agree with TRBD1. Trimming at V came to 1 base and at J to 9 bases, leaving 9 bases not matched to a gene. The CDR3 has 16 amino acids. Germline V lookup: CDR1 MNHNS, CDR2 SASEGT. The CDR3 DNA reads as TGTGCCAGCAGTGAAGTAGGTGGACAGGGGGGCGGTGAGCAGTTCTTC. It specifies CASSEVGGQGGGEQFF.

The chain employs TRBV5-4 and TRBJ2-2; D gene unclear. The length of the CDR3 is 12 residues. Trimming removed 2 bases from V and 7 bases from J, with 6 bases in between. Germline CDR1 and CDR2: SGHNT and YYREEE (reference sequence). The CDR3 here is CASSLRVGELFF. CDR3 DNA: TGTGCCAGCAGCTTACGGGTCGGGGAGCTGTTTTTT.

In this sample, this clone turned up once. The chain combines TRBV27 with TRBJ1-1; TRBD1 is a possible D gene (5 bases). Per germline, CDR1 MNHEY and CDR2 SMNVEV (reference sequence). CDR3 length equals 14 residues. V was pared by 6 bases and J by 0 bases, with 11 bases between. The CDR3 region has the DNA TGTGCCAGCAGCTCGACAGTAATGAACACTGAAGCTTTCTTT. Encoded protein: CASSSTVMNTEAFF.

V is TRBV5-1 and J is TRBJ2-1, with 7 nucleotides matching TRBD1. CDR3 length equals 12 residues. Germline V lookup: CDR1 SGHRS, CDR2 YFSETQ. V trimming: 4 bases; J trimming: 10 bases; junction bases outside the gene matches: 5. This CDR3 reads CASSMDRLEQFF. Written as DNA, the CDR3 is TGCGCCAGCAGCATGGACAGGCTCGAGCAGTTCTTC. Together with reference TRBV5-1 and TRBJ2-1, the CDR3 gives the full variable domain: KAGVTQTPRYLIKTRGQQVTLSCSPISGHRSVSWYQQTPGQGLQFLFEYFSETQRNKGNFPGRFSGRQFSNSRSEMNVSTLELGDSALYLCASSMDRLEQFFGPGTRLTVL.

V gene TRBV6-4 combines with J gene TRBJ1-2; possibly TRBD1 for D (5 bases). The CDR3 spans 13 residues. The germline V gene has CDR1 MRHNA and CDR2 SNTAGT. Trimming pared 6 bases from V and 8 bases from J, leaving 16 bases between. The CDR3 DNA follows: TGTGCCAGCAGCGTCGATGGGGCAGGGGGCTACACCTTC. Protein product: CASSVDGAGGYTF.

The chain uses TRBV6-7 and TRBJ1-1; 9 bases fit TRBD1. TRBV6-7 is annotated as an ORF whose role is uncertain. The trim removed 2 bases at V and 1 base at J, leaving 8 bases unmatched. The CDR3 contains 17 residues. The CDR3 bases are TGTGCCAGCAGTTACCTCTACAGGGGGCCCACGAACACTGAAGCTTTCTTT. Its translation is CASSYLYRGPTNTEAFF.

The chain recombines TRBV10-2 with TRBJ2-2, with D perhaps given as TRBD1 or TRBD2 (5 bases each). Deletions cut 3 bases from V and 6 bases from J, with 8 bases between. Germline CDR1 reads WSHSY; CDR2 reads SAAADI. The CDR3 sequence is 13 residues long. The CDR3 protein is CASSDPGPGELFF. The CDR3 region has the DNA TGCGCCAGCAGTGATCCGGGACCCGGGGAGCTGTTTTTT.

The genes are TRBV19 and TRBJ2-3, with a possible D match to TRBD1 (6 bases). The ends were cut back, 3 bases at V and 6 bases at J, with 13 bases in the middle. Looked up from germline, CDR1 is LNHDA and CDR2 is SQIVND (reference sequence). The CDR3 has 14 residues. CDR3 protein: CASSIVRGRDTQYF. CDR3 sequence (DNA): TGTGCCAGTAGTATTGTCAGGGGCCGGGATACGCAGTATTTT.